This TCR beta chain was sequenced for a study of blood T cell repertoires in COVID-19 (dated by TCRdb to 2019 to 2021). At the level of the whole study: Samples from collaborators originated in the United States, Italy and Spain and spanned both the acute and convalescent phases of COVID-19. The material from the prospective study consisted of cDNA or gDNA derived from T cells, B-cell-depleted T cells, or PBMCs. The dataset comprised deeply sampled blood TCRbeta repertoires from subjects exposed to, actively infected with, or recovered from COVID-19. The repertoires were released in a freely available public database meant as a resource for research on the immune response to SARS-CoV-2. The samples were drawn from the first 160 participants of the ongoing ImmuneRACE study and from 1,254 subjects provided by 6 global collaborators. The sample metadata nearly always contained a de-identified subject ID, COVID-19 status, age in years and sex. Where available, HLA class I and class II types were taken from metadata supplied by the sample provider and were not determined by assay-based typing.

TCRbeta CDR3 regions were amplified from genomic DNA by means of the immunoSEQ Assay, a bias-controlled multiplex PCR. From the authors' description of their analysis: Within the assay, amplification of reference gene primers was used to estimate how many nucleated cells each sample contained. To quantify the absolute abundance of each unique TCRbeta CDR3 rearrangement, sequence reads were collapsed and filtered. For each sample, productive Simpson clonality was calculated by taking the square root of Simpson's diversity index across productive rearrangements. TCRdb carries this immuneACCESS record with in-frame sequences only. Its versions omit some clonotypes, under half of them owing to an unresolved V gene in the studies checked, with the rest unexplained. D and trimming were read from the DNA, whereas the V and J calls and clone size are those reported in that table. This sample lists 250,000 or so clones; roughly 83% were detected once. The ten biggest clones cover around an eighth of the sample.

Turning to this clone: Its binding antigen is unknown. No base quality values were provided; no much bigger clone lies one nucleotide off.

The collaborating institutions used their own protocols to collect whole blood in K2EDTA tubes. For TCRbeta analysis, collaborators shipped samples as frozen whole blood, isolated PBMCs, or DNA extracted from either of those sample types. What the study reported, not specific to this receptor: Clinical and demographic metadata were provided uncurated, with the amount varying by source and participant.

The clonotype comes from a man aged 80 or over with acute or convalescent COVID-19. The sequenced sample was peripheral blood.

The sequence in DNA is TGCGCCAGGACTCTAGCGCTATCCTACGAGCAGTACTTC. This encodes CARTLALSYEQYF. The chain is encoded by TRBV10-1 joined to TRBJ2-7; TRBD2 is possibly the D segment (6 matching bases). Measured from the cysteine to the phenylalanine, the CDR3 is 13 residues long. This entry keeps only the CDR3 DNA: 39 bases, framed from base 1. CDR1 and CDR2 are drawn from the germline V gene (reference sequence): WNHNN, SYGVQD. The germline ends are 13 bases apart after V is trimmed by 9 bases and J by 1 base.